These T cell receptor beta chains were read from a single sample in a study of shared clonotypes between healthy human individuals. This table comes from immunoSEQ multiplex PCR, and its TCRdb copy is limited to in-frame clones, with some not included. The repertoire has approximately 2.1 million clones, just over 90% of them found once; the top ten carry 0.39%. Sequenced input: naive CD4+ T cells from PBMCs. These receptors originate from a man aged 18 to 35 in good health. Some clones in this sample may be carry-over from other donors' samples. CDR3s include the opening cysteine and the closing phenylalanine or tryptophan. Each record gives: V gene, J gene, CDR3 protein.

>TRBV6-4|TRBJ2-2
CASSPNQGIGELFF
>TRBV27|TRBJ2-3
CASSLRDRGFTDTQYF
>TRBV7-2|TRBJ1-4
CASSLRGGGGEKLFF
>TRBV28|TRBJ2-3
CASSAPGRTNKDTQYF
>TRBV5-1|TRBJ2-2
CASSLAWTSNTGELFF
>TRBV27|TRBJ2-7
CASSSPGAVSEQYF
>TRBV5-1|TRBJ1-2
CASSLEISWGLGGAGYTF
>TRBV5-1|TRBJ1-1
CASSPQTGVTEAFF
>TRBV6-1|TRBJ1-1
CASSLGANTEAFF
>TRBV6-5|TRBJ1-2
CASSLSAGIYGYTF
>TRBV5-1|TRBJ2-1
CASSLGLAGDEQFF
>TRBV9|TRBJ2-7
CASSTRTGLSYEQYF
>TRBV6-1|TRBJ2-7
CASSVPAAGVRGSYEQYF
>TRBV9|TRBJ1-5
CASSVAGGDQPQHF
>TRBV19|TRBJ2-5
CASRTTGETQYF
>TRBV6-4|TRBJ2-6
CASSDSGTSGRALGANVLTF
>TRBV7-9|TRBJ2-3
CASSFLQGAGDTQYF
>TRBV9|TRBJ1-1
CASSVDIATEAFF
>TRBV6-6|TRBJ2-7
CASSYSGLAGYEQYF
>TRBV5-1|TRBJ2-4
CASSGGTGSGNIQYF
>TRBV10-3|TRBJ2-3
CAISESMGRMDTQYF
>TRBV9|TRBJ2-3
CASSVVAGATDTQYF
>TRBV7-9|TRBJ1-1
CASSPGRFGTEAFF
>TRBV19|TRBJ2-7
CASSTLAGGTYEQYF
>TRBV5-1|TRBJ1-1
CASSLEPSRGTEAFF
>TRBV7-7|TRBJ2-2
CASSERGASSGELFF
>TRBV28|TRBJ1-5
CASSHDTDQPQHF
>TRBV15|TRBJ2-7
CATSRDRGRPVEQYF
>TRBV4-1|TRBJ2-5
CASSQARTSGPTAQYF
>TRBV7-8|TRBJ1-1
CASSKQENTEAFF
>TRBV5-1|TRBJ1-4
CASSWGRGIEKLFF